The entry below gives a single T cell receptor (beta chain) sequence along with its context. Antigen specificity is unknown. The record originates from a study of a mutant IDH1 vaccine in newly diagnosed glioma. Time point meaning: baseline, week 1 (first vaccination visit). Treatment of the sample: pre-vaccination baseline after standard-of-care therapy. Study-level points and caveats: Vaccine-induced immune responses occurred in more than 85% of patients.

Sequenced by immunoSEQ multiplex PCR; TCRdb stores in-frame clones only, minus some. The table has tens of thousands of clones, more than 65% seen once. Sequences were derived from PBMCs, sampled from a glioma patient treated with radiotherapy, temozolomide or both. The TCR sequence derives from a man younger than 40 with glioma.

As DNA, the CDR3 is TGTGCTAGTGGTTTCCTCCTCACAACTGACAGGGACATCACTGAAGCTTTCTTT. It yields the protein CASGFLLTTDRDITEAFF. The rearrangement joins TRBV12-5 to TRBJ1-1; 7 positions agree with TRBD1. In germline, CDR1 is LGHNT, CDR2 FRNRAP. The V and J ends lost 3 bases and 4 bases, in that order; junction bases with no gene match: 17. CDR3 size: 18 residues.